One sample yielded the 7 T cell receptor beta chains listed below, sequenced in a study of shared clonotypes between healthy human individuals. TCRdb keeps only in-frame clones here, not all; method: immunoSEQ multiplex PCR. The table lists fewer than 650,000 clones, 76% of them singletons. The sequenced sample was PBMCs. The origin of the receptors is a woman aged 40 to 49 in good health. Some clones in this sample may be carry-over from other donors' samples.

The J gene is TRBJ2-3, the V gene TRBV7-2, with D unresolved. CDR3 length equals 11 residues. The V and J ends lost 5 bases and 9 bases respectively, with 9 bases between them. The germline V gene has CDR1 SGHTA and CDR2 FQGNSA. The CDR3 DNA reads as TGTGCCAGCAGCGCCAAGATAACGCAGTATTTT. This translates into CASSAKITQYF.

The chain uses TRBV7-3 and TRBJ1-1, with D uncertain. From germline, CDR1 is SGHTA and CDR2 FQGTGA. The CDR3 spans 13 residues. Trimming shortened V by 4 bases and J by 3 bases, and 9 bases separated the two germline ends. The CDR3 loop is CASSWKPDTEAFF. For the CDR3, the DNA is TGTGCCAGCAGCTGGAAGCCCGACACTGAAGCTTTCTTT.

The chain couples TRBV9 to TRBJ2-1; 7 bases are a match to TRBD2. CDR1 SGDLS and CDR2 YYNGEE come from the germline V gene. J lost 9 bases, V lost 3 bases, and 12 bases had no gene match. The CDR3 length is 15 residues. DNA for the CDR3: TGTGCCAGCAGCGGGGCCCGCGGGAGCCCCGGTGAGCAGTTCTTC. It is translated as CASSGARGSPGEQFF.

There are a few counts of this clone. The V and J genes are TRBV5-6 and TRBJ2-7; possible D gene TRBD1, 6 bases. The CDR3 is 11 amino acids. Germline V gene lookup returns CDR1 SGHDT and CDR2 YYEEEE. Trimming took off 5 bases at V and 6 bases at J, with 9 bases between the two ends. The DNA of the CDR3 is TGTGCCAGCAGTCGACAGGTCGAGCAGTACTTC. It is translated as CASSRQVEQYF. Looking up the rest from reference TRBV5-6 and TRBJ2-7 gives the full variable domain: DAGVTQSPTHLIKTRGQQVTLRCSPKSGHDTVSWYQQALGQGPQFIFQYYEEEERQRGNFPDRFSGHQFPNYSSELNVNALLLGDSALYLCASSRQVEQYFGPGTRLTVT.

V and J are TRBV5-6 and TRBJ2-3; unclear D gene. In germline, CDR1 is SGHDT, CDR2 YYEEEE. V was pared by 3 bases and J by 1 base, with 12 bases between. CDR3 length equals 15 residues. The CDR3 sequence: CASSYSYLRTDTQYF. The DNA of the CDR3 is TGTGCCAGCAGCTACTCCTACCTTCGCACAGATACGCAGTATTTT. Supplemented by reference TRBV5-6 and TRBJ2-3, the full variable domain reads DAGVTQSPTHLIKTRGQQVTLRCSPKSGHDTVSWYQQALGQGPQFIFQYYEEEERQRGNFPDRFSGHQFPNYSSELNVNALLLGDSALYLCASSYSYLRTDTQYFGPGTRLTVL.

In the case of this clone: A read error likely explains this, since a far larger clone differs by one base. The V call is TRBV7-8, the J call TRBJ1-1; D gene ambiguous. Trimming stripped 3 bases from V and 0 bases from J, with 2 bases between. This CDR3 comprises 12 residues. In germline, CDR1 is SGHVS, CDR2 FQNEAQ. CDR3 region: CASSFMNTEAFF. The CDR3 bases are TGTGCCAGCAGCTTTATGAACACTGAAGCTTTCTTT. Variable domain in full (rest from reference TRBV7-8 and TRBJ1-1): GAGVSQSPRYKVAKRGQDVALRCDPISGHVSLFWYQQALGQGPEFLTYFQNEAQLDKSGLPSDRFFAERPEGSVSTLKIQRTQQEDSAVYLCASSFMNTEAFFGQGTRLTVV.

Concerning this clone itself: This is likely an artifact of a read error, given a far larger clone one base away. The chain uses TRBV28 and TRBJ2-7, with TRBD2 as a possible D gene (5 bases). This CDR3 is 14 amino acids long. The germline V gene encodes CDR1 MDHEN and CDR2 SYDVKM. The CDR3 DNA reads TGTGCCAGCAGTTTGGAGGTTACGGGCTACGAGCAGCACTTC. Its protein is CASSLEVTGYEQHF.